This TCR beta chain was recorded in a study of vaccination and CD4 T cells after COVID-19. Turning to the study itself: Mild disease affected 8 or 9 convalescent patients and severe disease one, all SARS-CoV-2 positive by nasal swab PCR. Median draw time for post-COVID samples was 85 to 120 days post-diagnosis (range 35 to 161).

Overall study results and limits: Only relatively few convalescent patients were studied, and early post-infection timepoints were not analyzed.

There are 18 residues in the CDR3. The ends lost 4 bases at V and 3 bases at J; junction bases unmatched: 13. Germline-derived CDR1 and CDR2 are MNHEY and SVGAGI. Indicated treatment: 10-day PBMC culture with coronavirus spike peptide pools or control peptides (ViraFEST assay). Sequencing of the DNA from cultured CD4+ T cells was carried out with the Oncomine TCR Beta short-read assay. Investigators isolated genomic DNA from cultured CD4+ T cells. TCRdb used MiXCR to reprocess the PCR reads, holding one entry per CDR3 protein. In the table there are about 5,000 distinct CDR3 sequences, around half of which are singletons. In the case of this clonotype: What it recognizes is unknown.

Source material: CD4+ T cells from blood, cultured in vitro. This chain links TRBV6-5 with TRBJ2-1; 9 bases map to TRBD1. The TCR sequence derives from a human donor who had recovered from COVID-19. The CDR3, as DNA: TGTGCCAGCAGTTCGGGCCGGACAGGGGCTTTTGTCTACAATGAGCAGTTCTTC. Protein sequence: CASSSGRTGAFVYNEQFF.